Sequencing of this TCR beta chain was carried out in a study of CD8+CD57+ T cells in acquired aplastic anemia. Study at large: Across the sorted CD4+ and CD8+ cells, DNA amounts averaged approximately 3 ug. Study conclusions and caveats: In CD8+ cells, Simpson's diversity showed no significant difference between patients and controls. Patients and controls were found to share 25 to 30 CD8+ CDR3 sequences.

Using genomic DNA as the template, TCR beta VDJ and CDR3 profiling was carried out. In TCRdb, the reads were re-called with MiXCR into one record per CDR3 protein. This table holds around 200,000 distinct CDR3 sequences, 63% found once. CDR1 LNHDA and CDR2 SQIVND come from the germline V gene (reference sequence). The CDR3 spans 16 residues. V lost 4 bases and J lost 2, with 15 bases in between. For sequencing, patients were chosen who had shown expansion of CD8+CD57+ cells by flow cytometry. This clonotype has ten or more counts. The target antigen is unknown. V usage is TRBV19 and J usage is TRBJ2-1, with D perhaps matching TRBD2 (6 bases). The material sequenced was sorted CD4+, CD8+, or CD8+CD57+ T cells (not recorded which) from PBMCs. This TCR came from a human donor with aplastic anemia. The DNA of the CDR3 is TGTGCCAGTAGTACATCCCGGGCGGGGACCTACAATGAGCAGTTCTTC. Protein sequence: CASSTSRAGTYNEQFF.